This T cell receptor (beta chain) was recorded in a study of cytomegalovirus exposure and HLA in healthy donors. Study-wide results and limits: TCR beta sequences reportedly predicted most subjects' HLA-A and HLA-B alleles accurately.

CDR1 and CDR2 (germline): SQVTM, ANQGSEA. V lost 2 bases, J lost 4 bases, and 9 bases stayed unmatched. This CDR3 is 15 amino acids long. Comment on this clone: Its antigen is unknown.

Vbeta (60) and Jbeta (13) primers were used in the PCR. This table comes from immunoSEQ multiplex PCR, and its TCRdb copy is limited to in-frame clones, with some not included. The data contain around 150,000 clones, around 67% of them singletons. Sequenced: PBMCs. This sequence originates from a young woman in good health and CMV-seropositive. The chain uses TRBV29-1 and TRBJ2-3; 7 bases are shared with TRBD1. The CDR3 nucleotides are TGCAGCGTTGAAAGGTTACAGGGGACAGCAGATACGCAGTATTTT. The encoded protein is CSVERLQGTADTQYF.